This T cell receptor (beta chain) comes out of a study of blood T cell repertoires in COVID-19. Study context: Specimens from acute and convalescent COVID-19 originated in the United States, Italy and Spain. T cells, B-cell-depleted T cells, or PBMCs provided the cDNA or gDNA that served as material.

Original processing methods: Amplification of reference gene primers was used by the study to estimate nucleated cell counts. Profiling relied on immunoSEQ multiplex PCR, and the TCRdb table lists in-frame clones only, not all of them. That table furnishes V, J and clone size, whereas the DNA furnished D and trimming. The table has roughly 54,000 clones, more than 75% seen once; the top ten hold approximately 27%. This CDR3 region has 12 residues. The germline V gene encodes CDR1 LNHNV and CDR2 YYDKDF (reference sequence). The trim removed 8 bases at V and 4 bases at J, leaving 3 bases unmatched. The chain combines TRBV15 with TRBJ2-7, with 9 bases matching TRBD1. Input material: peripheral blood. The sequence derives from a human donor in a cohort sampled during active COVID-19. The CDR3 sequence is CATGTGRYEQYF. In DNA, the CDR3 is TGTGCCACCGGGACAGGGAGGTACGAGCAGTACTTC.